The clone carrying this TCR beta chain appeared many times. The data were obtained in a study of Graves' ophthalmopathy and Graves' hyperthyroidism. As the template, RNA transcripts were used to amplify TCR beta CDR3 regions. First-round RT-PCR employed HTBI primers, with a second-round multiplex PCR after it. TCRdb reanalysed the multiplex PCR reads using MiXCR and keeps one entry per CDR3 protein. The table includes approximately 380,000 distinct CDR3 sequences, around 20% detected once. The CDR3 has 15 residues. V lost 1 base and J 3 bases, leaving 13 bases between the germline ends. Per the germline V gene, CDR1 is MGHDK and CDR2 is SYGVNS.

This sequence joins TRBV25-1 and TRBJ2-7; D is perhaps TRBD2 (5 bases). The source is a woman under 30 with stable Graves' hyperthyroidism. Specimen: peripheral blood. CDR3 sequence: CASSESAGGSYEQYF. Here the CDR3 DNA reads TGTGCCAGCAGTGAATCGGCAGGAGGCAGCTACGAGCAGTACTTC.